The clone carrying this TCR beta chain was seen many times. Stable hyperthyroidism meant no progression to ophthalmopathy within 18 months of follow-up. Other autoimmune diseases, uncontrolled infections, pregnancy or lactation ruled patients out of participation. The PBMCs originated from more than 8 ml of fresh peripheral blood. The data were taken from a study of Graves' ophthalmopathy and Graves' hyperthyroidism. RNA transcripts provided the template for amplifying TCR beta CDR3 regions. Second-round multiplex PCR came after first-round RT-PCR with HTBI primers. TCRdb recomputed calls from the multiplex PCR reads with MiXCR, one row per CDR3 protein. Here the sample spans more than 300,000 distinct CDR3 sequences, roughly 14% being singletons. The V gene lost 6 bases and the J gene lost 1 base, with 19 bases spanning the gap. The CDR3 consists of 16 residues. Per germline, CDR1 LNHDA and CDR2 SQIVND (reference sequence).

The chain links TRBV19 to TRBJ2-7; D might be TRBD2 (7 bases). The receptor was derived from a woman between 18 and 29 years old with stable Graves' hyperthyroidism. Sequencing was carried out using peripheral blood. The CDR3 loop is CASRLRGGDGSYEQYF. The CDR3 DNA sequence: TGTGCCAGTAGACTTAGAGGGGGGGACGGTTCCTACGAGCAGTACTTC.